This TCR beta chain derives from a study of blood T cell repertoires in COVID-19. Looking at the study overall: Sample material is recorded as cDNA or gDNA derived from T cells, B-cell-depleted T cells, or PBMCs.

Produced via immunoSEQ multiplex PCR; TCRdb's table is partial and in-frame only. The table includes approximately 87,000 clones, roughly 80% detected once. The CDR3 spans 16 residues. Trimming removed 2 bases at V and 5 bases at J, with 16 bases between. Germline V CDR1 and CDR2: SQVTM, ANQGSEA. The receptor's source is a woman older than 75 with acute or convalescent COVID-19. J is TRBJ1-6 and V is TRBV29-1, with D perhaps matching TRBD1 (6 bases). Sequencing was done on a sample of peripheral blood. The CDR3 loop reads CSVEKGSRGDNSPLHF. For the CDR3, the DNA is TGCAGCGTTGAAAAAGGGAGCAGGGGCGATAATTCACCCCTCCACTTT.